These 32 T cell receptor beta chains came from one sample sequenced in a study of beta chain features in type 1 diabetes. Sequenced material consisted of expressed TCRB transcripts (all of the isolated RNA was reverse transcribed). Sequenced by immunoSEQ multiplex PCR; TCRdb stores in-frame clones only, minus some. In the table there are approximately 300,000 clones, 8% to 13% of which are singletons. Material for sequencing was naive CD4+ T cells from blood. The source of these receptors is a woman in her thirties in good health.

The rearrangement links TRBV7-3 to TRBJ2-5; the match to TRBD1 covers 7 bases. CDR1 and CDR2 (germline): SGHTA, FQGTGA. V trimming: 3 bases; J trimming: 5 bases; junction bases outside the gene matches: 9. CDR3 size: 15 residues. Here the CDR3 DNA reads TGTGCCAGCAGCTTGACAGGGTCGGCAAGCGAGACCCAGTACTTC. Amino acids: CASSLTGSASETQYF. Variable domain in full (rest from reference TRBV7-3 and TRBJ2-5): GAGVSQTPSNKVTEKGKYVELRCDPISGHTALYWYRQSLGQGPEFLIYFQGTGAADDSGLPNDRFFAVRPEGSVSTLKIQRTERGDSAVYLCASSLTGSASETQYFGPGTRLLVL.

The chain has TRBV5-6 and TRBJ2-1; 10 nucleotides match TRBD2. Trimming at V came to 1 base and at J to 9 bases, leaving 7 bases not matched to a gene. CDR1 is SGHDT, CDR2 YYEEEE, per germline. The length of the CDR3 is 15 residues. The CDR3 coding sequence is TGTGCCAGCAGCTTGTTGGCTAGCGGGAGTGGTGAGCAGTTCTTC. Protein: CASSLLASGSGEQFF.

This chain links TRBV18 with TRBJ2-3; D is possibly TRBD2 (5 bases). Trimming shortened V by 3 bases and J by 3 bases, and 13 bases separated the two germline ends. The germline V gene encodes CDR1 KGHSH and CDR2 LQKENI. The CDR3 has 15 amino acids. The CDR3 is CASSPILGETDTQYF. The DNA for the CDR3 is TGTGCCAGCTCACCCATCTTGGGAGAGACAGATACGCAGTATTTT.

The CDR3 loop is CAVGQSYSNQPQHF. DNA for the CDR3: TGTGCCGTGGGGCAGAGTTATAGCAATCAGCCCCAGCATTTT. The rearrangement joins TRBV28 to TRBJ1-5, with a tentative D call TRBD1 (5 bases). This CDR3 has 14 amino acids. Germline assignment: CDR1 MDHEN and CDR2 SYDVKM. The V and J ends lost 11 bases and 0 bases respectively, with 14 bases between them.

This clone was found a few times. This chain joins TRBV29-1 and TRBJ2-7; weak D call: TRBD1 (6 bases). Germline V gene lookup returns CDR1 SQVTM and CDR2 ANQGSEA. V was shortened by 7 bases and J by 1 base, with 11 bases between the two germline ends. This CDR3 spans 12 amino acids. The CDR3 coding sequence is TGCAGCGCGATAGGACAGTCCTACGAGCAGTACTTC. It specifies CSAIGQSYEQYF.

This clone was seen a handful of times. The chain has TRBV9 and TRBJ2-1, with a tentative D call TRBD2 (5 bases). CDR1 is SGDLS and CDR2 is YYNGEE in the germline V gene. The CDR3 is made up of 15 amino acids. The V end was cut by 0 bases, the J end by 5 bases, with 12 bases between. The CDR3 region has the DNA TGTGCCAGCAGCGTAGATGGTGACTACCACAATGAGCAGTTCTTC. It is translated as CASSVDGDYHNEQFF.

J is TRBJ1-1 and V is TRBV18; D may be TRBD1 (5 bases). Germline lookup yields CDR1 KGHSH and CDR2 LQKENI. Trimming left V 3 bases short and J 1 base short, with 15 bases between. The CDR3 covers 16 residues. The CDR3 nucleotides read TGTGCCAGCTCACCCTGGCAGGGTGTTAAGAACACTGAAGCTTTCTTT. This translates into CASSPWQGVKNTEAFF.

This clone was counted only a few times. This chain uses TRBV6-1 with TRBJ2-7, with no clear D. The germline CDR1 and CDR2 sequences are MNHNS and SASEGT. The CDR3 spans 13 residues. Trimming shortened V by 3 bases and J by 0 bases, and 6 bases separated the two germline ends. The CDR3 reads CASSDRPSYEQYF. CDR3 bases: TGTGCCAGCAGTGACAGGCCCTCCTACGAGCAGTACTTC.

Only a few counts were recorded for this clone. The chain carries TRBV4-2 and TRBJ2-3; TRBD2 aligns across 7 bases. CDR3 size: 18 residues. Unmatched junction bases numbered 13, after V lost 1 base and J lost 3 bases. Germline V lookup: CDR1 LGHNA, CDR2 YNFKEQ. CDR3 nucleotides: TGTGCCAGCAGCCAAGGTGGGCCTGCGGGAGAGAGAACAGATACGCAGTATTTT. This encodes CASSQGGPAGERTDTQYF.

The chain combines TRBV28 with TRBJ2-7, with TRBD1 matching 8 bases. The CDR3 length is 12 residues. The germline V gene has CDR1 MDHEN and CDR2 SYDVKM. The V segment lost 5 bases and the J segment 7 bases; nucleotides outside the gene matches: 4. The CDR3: CASSRDRGEQYF. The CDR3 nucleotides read TGTGCCAGCAGTCGCGACAGGGGAGAGCAGTACTTC. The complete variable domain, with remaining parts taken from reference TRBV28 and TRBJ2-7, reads DVKVTQSSRYLVKRTGEKVFLECVQDMDHENMFWYRQDPGLGLRLIYFSYDVKMKEKGDIPEGYSVSREKKERFSLILESASTNQTSMYLCASSRDRGEQYFGPGTRLTVT.

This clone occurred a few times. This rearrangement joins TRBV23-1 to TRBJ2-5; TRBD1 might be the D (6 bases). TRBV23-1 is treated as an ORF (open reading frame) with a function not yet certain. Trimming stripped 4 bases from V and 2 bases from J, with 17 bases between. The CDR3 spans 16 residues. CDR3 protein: CASSPGQLPLQETQYF. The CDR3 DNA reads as TGCGCCAGCAGTCCCGGACAGCTACCTTTGCAAGAGACCCAGTACTTC.

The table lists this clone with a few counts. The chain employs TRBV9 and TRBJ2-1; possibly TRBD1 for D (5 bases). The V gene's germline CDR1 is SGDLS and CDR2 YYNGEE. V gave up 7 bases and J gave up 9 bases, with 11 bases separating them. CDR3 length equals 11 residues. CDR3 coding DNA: TGTGCCAGCGCCGACAGTAGTGAGCAGTTCTTC. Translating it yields CASADSSEQFF.

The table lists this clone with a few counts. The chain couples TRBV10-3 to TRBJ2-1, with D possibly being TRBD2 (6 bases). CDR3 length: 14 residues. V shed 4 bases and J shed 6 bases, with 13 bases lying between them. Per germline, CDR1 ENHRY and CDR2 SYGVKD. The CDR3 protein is CAISGWDSVNEQFF. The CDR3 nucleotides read TGTGCCATCAGTGGTTGGGACTCCGTCAATGAGCAGTTCTTC.

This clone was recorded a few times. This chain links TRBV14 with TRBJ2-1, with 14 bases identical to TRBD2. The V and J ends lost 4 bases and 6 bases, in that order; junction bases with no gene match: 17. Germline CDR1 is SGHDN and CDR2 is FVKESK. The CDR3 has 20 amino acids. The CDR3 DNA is TGTGCCAGCAGCCCTACCCGGCCCCTGGGACTAGCGGGAGTCCCCAATGAGCAGTTCTTC. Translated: CASSPTRPLGLAGVPNEQFF. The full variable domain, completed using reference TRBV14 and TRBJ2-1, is EAGVTQFPSHSVIEKGQTVTLRCDPISGHDNLYWYRRVMGKEIKFLLHFVKESKQDESGMPNNRFLAERTGGTYSTLKVQPAELEDSGVYFCASSPTRPLGLAGVPNEQFFGPGTRLTVL.

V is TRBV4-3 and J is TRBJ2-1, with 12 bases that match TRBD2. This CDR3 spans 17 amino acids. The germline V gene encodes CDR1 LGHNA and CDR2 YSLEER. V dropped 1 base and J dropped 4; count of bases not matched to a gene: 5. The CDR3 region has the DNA TGCGCCAGCAGCCAAGTGATCCTAGCGGGAGGGTACAATGAGCAGTTCTTC. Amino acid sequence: CASSQVILAGGYNEQFF.

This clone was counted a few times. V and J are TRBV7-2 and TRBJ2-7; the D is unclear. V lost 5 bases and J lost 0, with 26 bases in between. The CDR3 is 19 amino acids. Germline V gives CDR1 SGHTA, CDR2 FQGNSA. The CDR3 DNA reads TGTGCCAGCAGCAATTCCGGTTTATTCTTAGCCGCTGACTCCTACGAGCAGTACTTC. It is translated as CASSNSGLFLAADSYEQYF. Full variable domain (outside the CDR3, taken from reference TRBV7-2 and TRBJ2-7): GAGVSQSPSNKVTEKGKDVELRCDPISGHTALYWYRQSLGQGLEFLIYFQGNSAPDKSGLPSDRFSAERTGGSVSTLTIQRTQQEDSAVYLCASSNSGLFLAADSYEQYFGPGTRLTVT.

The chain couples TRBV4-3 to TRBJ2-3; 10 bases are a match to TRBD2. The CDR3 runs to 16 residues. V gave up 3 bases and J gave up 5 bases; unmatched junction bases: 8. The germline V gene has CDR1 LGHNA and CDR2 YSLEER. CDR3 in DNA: TGCGCCAGCAGCCAGTTAGCGGGAGGCCCGGGAGATACGCAGTATTTT. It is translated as CASSQLAGGPGDTQYF.

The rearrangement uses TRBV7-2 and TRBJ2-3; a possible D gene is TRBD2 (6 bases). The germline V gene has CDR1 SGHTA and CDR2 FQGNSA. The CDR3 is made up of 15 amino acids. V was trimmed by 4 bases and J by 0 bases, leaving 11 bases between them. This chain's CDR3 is CASSYRRASTDTQYF. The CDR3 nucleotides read TGTGCCAGCAGCTACCGGAGGGCTAGCACAGATACGCAGTATTTT.

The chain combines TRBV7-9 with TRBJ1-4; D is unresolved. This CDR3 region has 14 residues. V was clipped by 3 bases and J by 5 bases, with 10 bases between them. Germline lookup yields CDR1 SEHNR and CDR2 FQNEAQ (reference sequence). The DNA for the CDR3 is TGTGCCAGCAGCTTTGGGCAGCAGAATGAAAAACTGTTTTTT. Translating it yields CASSFGQQNEKLFF.

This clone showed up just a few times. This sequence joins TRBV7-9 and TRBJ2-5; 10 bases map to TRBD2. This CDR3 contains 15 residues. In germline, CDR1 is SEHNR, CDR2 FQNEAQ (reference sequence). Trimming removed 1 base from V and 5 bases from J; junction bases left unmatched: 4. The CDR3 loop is CASSLDGTSVETQYF. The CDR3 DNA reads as TGTGCCAGCAGCTTAGACGGGACTAGCGTCGAGACCCAGTACTTC. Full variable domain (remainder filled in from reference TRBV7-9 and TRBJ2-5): DTGVSQNPRHKITKRGQNVTFRCDPISEHNRLYWYRQTLGQGPEFLTYFQNEAQLEKSRLLSDRFSAERPKGSFSTLEIQRTEQGDSAMYLCASSLDGTSVETQYFGPGTRLLVL.

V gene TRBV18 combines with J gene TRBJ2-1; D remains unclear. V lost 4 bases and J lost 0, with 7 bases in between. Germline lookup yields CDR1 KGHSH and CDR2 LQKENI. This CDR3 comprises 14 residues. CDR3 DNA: TGTGCCAGCTCACTACCGAGCTCCTACAATGAGCAGTTCTTC. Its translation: CASSLPSSYNEQFF.

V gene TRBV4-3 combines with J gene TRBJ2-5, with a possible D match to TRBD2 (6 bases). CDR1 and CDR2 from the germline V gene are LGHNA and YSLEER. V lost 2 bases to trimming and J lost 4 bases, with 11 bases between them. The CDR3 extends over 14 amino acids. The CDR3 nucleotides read TGCGCCAGCAGCCAACTCGGGGGTCGAGAGACCCAGTACTTC. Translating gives CASSQLGGRETQYF.

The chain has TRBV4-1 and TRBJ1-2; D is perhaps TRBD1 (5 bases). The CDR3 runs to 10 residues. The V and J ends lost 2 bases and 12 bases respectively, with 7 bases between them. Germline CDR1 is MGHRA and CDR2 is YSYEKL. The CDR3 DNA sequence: TGCGCCAGCAGCCAAAGGGGTAACACCTTC. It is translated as CASSQRGNTF.

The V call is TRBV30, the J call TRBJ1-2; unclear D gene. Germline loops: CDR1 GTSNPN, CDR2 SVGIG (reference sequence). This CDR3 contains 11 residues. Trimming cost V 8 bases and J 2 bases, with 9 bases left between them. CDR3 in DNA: TGTGCCATGACATTGAACTATGGCTACACCTTC. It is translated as CAMTLNYGYTF. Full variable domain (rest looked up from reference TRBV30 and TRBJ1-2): SQTIHQWPATLVQPVGSPLSLECTVEGTSNPNLYWYRQAAGRGLQLLFYSVGIGQISSEVPQNLSASRPQDRQFILSSKKLLLSDSGFYLCAMTLNYGYTFGSGTRLTVV.

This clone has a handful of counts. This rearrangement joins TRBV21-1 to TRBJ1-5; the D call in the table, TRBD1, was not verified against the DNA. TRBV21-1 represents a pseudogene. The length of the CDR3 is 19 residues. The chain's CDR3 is CASSTWTGGNFHSNQPQHF. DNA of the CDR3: TGTGCCAGCAGTACGTGGACAGGGGGCAATTTTCATAGCAATCAGCCCCAGCATTTT.

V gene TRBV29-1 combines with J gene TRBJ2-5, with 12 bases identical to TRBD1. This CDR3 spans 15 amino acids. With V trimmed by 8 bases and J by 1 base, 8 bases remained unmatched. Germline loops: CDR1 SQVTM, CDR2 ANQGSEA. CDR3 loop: CSTKGQGAFQETQYF. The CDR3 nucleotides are TGCAGCACAAAGGGACAGGGGGCCTTCCAAGAGACCCAGTACTTC.

CDR3 residues: CASSLDGTAGYEQYF. The CDR3 DNA follows: TGTGCCAGCAGCTTGGACGGGACTGCGGGGTACGAGCAGTACTTC. The rearrangement joins TRBV7-2 to TRBJ2-7, with D possibly matching TRBD2 (6 bases). The germline V and J ends were trimmed by 3 bases and 4 bases, with 16 bases remaining between them. The CDR3 is made up of 15 amino acids. The germline V gene has CDR1 SGHTA and CDR2 FQGNSA. Drawing the rest from reference TRBV7-2 and TRBJ2-7, the complete variable domain is GAGVSQSPSNKVTEKGKDVELRCDPISGHTALYWYRQSLGQGLEFLIYFQGNSAPDKSGLPSDRFSAERTGGSVSTLTIQRTQQEDSAVYLCASSLDGTAGYEQYFGPGTRLTVT.

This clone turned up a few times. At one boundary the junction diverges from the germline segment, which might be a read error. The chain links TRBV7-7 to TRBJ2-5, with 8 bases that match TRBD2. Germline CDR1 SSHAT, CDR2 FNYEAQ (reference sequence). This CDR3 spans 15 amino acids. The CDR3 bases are TGTGCTAGCAGCGCCGGACTAGCAAATGGGGAGACCCAGTACTTC. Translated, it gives CASSAGLANGETQYF.

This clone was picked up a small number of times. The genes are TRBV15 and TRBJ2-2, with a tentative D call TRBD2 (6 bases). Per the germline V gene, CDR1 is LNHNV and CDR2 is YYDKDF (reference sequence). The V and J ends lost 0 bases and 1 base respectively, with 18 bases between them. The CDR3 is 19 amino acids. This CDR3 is CATSRDRGFGGMNTGELFF. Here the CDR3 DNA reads TGTGCCACCAGCAGAGATAGGGGTTTTGGAGGGATGAACACCGGGGAGCTGTTTTTT.

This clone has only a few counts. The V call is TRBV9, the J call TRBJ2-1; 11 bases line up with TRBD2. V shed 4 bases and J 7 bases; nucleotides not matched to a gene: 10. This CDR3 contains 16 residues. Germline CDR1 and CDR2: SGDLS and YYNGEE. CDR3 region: CASSIQTSGVQNEQFF. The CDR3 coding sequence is TGTGCCAGCAGCATCCAGACTAGCGGGGTCCAAAATGAGCAGTTCTTC. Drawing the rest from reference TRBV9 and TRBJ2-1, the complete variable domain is DSGVTQTPKHLITATGQRVTLRCSPRSGDLSVYWYQQSLDQGLQFLIQYYNGEERAKGNILERFSAQQFPDLHSELNLSSLELGDSALYFCASSIQTSGVQNEQFFGPGTRLTVL.

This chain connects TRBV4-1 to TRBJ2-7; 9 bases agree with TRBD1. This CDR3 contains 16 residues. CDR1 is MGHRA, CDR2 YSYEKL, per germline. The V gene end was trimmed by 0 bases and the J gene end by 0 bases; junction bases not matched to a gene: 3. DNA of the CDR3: TGCGCCAGCAGCCAAGATGGGACAGGGCACTCCTACGAGCAGTACTTC. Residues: CASSQDGTGHSYEQYF.

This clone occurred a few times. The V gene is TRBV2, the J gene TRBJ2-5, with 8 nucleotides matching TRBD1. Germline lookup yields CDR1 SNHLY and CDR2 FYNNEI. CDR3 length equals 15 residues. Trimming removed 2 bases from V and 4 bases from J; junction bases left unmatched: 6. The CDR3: CASSELLTGAETQYF. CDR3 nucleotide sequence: TGTGCCAGCAGTGAACTTTTGACAGGGGCAGAGACCCAGTACTTC.